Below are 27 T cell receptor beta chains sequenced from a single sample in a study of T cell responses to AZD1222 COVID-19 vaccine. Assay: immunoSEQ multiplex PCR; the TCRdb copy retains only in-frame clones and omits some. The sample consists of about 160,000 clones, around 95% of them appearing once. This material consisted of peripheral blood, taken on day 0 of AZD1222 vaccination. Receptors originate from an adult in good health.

For the CDR3, the DNA is TGTGCCAGCAGCCTAGGGAGCGGGAGAACAGATACGCAGTATTTT. This sequence encodes CASSLGSGRTDTQYF. V and J are TRBV7-3 and TRBJ2-3, with 8 bases lining up with TRBD2. This CDR3 contains 15 residues. CDR1 is SGHTA, CDR2 FQGTGA, per germline. V was clipped by 5 bases and J by 3 bases; unmatched bases: 7. The full variable domain, completed using reference TRBV7-3 and TRBJ2-3, is GAGVSQTPSNKVTEKGKYVELRCDPISGHTALYWYRQSLGQGPEFLIYFQGTGAADDSGLPNDRFFAVRPEGSVSTLKIQRTERGDSAVYLCASSLGSGRTDTQYFGPGTRLTVL.

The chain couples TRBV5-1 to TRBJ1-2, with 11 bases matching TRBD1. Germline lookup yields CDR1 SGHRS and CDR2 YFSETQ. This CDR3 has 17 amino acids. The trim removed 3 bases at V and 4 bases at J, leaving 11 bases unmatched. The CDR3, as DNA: TGCGCCAGCAGCTCCAAAATGCGGGACAGGGGGGCCTATGGCTACACCTTC. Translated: CASSSKMRDRGAYGYTF.

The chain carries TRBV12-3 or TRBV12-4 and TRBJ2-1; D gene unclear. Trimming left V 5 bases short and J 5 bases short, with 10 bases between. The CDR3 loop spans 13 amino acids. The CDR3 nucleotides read TGTGCCAGCAGTATTGACATGGACAATGAGCAGTTCTTC. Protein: CASSIDMDNEQFF.

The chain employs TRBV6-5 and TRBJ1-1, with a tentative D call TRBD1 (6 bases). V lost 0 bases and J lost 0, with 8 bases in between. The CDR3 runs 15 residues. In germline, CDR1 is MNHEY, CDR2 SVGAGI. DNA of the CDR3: TGTGCCAGCAGTTACTCAAGGGGGTTGAACACTGAAGCTTTCTTT. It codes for CASSYSRGLNTEAFF.

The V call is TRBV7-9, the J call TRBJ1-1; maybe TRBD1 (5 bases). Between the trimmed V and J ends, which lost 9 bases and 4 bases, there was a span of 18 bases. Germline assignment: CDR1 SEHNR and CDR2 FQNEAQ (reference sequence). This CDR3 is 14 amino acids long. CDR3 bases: TGTGCCAGTCCACCAGGTGGGCAGGGCACTGAAGCTTTCTTT. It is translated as CASPPGGQGTEAFF.

CDR3 amino acids: CASSERRGEAFF. In nucleotides, the CDR3 is TGTGCCAGCAGCGAAAGAAGGGGTGAAGCTTTCTTT. The chain recombines TRBV3-1 (or the pseudogene TRBV3-2) with TRBJ1-1; tentatively, D is TRBD1 (5 bases). The CDR3 contains 12 residues. The V gene's germline CDR1 is LGHDT and CDR2 YNNKEL (reference sequence). Trimming shortened V by 5 bases and J by 7 bases, and 11 bases separated the two germline ends.

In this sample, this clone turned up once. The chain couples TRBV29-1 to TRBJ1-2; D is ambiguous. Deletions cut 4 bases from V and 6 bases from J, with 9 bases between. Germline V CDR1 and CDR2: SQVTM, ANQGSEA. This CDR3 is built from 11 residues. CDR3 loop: CSVGSGDGYTF. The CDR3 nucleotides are TGCAGCGTTGGGAGTGGTGATGGCTACACCTTC.

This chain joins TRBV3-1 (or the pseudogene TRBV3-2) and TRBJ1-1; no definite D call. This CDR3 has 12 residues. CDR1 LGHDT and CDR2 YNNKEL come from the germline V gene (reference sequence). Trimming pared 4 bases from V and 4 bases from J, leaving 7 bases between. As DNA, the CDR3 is TGTGCCAGCAGCCCTCTCGGCACTGAAGCTTTCTTT. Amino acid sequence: CASSPLGTEAFF.

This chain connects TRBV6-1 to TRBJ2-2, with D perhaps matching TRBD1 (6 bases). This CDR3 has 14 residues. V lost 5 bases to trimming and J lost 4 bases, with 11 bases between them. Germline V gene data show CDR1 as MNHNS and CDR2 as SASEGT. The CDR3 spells CASSSYRVTGELFF. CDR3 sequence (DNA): TGTGCCAGCAGTTCATACAGGGTCACCGGGGAGCTGTTTTTT.

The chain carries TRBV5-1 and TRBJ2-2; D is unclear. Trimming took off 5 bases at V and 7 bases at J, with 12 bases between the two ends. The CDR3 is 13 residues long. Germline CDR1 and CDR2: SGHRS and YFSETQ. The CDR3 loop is CASRLREFGELFF. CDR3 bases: TGCGCCAGCAGACTCCGAGAGTTCGGGGAGCTGTTTTTT.

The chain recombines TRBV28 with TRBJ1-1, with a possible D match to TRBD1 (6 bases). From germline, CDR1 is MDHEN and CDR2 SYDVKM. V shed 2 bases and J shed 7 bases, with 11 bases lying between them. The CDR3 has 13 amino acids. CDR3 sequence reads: CASSLRTVNEAFF. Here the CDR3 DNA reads TGTGCCAGCAGTTTACGGACAGTAAATGAAGCTTTCTTT. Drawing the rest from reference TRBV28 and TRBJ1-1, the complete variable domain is DVKVTQSSRYLVKRTGEKVFLECVQDMDHENMFWYRQDPGLGLRLIYFSYDVKMKEKGDIPEGYSVSREKKERFSLILESASTNQTSMYLCASSLRTVNEAFFGQGTRLTVV.

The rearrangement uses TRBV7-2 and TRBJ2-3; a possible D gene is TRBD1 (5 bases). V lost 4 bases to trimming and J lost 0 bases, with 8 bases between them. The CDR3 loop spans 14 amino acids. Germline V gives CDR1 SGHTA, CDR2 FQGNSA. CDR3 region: CASSYRLSTDTQYF. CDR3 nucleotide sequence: TGTGCCAGCAGCTACAGGTTAAGCACAGATACGCAGTATTTT.

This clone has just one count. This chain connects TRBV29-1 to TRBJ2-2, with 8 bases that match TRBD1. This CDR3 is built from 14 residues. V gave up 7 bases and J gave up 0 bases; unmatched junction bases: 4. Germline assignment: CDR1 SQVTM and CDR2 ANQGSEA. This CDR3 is CSAGGQANTGELFF. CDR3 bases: TGCAGCGCCGGGGGACAGGCGAACACCGGGGAGCTGTTTTTT.

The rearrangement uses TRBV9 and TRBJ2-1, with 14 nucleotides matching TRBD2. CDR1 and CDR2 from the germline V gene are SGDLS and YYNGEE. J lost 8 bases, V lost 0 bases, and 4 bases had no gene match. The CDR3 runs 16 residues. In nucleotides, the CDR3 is TGTGCCAGCAGCGTAGTCGGGACTAGCGGGAGTCATGAGCAGTTCTTC. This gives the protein CASSVVGTSGSHEQFF.

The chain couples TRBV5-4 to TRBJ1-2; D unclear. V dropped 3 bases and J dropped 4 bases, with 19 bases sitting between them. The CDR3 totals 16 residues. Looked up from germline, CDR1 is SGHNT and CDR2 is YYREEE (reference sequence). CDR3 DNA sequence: TGTGCCAGCAGCTCACGGACTCCCGAGTGGACCTATGGCTACACCTTC. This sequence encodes CASSSRTPEWTYGYTF.

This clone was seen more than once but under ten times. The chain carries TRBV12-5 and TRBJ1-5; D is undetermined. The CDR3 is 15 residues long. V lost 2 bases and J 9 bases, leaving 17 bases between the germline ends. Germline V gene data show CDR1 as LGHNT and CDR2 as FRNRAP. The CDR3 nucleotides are TGTGCTAGTGGTTTGCCATGGGCCCAACACTGGCCCCAGCATTTT. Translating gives CASGLPWAQHWPQHF.

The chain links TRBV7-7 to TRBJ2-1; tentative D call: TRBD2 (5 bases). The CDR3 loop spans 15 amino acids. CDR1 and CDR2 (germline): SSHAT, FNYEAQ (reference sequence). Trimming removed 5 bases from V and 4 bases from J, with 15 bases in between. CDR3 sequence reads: CASSPVRSGYNEQFF. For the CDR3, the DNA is TGTGCCAGCAGCCCGGTACGGAGCGGTTACAATGAGCAGTTCTTC.

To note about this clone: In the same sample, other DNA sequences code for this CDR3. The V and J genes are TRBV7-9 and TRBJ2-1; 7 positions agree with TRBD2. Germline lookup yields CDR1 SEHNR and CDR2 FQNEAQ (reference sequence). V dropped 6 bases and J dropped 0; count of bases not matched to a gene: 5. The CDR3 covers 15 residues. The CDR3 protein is CASSPRGSSYNEQFF. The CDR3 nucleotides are TGTGCCAGCAGTCCGCGGGGGAGCTCCTACAATGAGCAGTTCTTC.

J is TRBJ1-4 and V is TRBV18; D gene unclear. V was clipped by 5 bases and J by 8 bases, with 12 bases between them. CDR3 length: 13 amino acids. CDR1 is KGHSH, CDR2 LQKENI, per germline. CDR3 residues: CASSISRREKLFF. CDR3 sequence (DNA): TGTGCCAGCTCAATCTCACGTCGGGAAAAACTGTTTTTT. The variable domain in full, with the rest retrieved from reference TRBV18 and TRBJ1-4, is NAGVMQNPRHLVRRRGQEARLRCSPMKGHSHVYWYRQLPEEGLKFMVYLQKENIIDESGMPKERFSAEFPKEGPSILRIQQVVRGDSAAYFCASSISRREKLFFGSGTQLSVL.

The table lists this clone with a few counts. For the CDR3, the DNA is TGCGCCAGCAGCTCTAAAGCGAACACCGGGGAGCTGTTTTTT. It is translated as CASSSKANTGELFF. This chain uses TRBV4-3 with TRBJ2-2; D remains unclear. Trimming stripped 5 bases from V and 0 bases from J, with 7 bases between. The CDR3 covers 14 residues. Germline CDR1 and CDR2: LGHNA and YSLEER.

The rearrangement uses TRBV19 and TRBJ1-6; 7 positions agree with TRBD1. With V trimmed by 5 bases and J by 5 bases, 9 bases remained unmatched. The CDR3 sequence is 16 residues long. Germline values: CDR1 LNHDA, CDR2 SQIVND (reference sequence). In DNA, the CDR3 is TGTGCCAGTAGTTCCTGGACAGGCTTTAATAATTCACCCCTCCACTTT. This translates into CASSSWTGFNNSPLHF.

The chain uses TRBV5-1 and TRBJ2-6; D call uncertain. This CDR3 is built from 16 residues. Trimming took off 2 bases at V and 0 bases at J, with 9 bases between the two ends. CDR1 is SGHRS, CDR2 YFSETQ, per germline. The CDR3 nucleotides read TGCGCCAGCAGCTTAACAGTGAACTCTGGGGCCAACGTCCTGACTTTC. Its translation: CASSLTVNSGANVLTF.

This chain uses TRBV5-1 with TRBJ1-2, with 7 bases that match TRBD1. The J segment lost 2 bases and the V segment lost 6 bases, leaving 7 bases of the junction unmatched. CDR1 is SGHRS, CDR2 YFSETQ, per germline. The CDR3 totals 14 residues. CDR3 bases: TGCGCCAGCACCCCGACAGGGAGGAACTATGGCTACACCTTC. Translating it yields CASTPTGRNYGYTF.

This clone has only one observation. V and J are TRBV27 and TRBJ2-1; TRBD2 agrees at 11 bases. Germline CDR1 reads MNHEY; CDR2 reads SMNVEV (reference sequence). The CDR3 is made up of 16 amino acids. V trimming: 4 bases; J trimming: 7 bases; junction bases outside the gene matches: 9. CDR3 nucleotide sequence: TGTGCCAGCAGTTCTCTCACTAGCGGGGGCGGAAATGAGCAGTTCTTC. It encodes CASSSLTSGGGNEQFF.

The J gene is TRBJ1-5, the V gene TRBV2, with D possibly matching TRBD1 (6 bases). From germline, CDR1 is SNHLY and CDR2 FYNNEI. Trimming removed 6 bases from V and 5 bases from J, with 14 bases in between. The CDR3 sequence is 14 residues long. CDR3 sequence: CASSGGQPYQPQHF. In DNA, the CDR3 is TGTGCCAGCAGCGGAGGACAGCCTTATCAGCCCCAGCATTTT.

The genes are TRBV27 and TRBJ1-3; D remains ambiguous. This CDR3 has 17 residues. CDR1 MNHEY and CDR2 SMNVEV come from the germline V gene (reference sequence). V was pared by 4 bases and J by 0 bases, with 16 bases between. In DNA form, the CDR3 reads TGTGCCAGCAGTTCAAACCCCCTTGTGCGCTCTGGAAACACCATATATTTT. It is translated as CASSSNPLVRSGNTIYF.

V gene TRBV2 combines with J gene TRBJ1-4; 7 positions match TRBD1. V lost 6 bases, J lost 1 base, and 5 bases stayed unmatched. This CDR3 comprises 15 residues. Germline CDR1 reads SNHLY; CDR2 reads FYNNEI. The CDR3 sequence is CASRTRQGTNEKLFF. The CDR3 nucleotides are TGTGCCAGCAGGACCAGACAGGGAACTAATGAAAAACTGTTTTTT. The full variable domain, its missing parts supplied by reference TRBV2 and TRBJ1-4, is EPEVTQTPSHQVTQMGQEVILRCVPISNHLYFYWYRQILGQKVEFLVSFYNNEISEKSEIFDDQFSVERPDGSNFTLKIRSTKLEDSAMYFCASRTRQGTNEKLFFGSGTQLSVL.